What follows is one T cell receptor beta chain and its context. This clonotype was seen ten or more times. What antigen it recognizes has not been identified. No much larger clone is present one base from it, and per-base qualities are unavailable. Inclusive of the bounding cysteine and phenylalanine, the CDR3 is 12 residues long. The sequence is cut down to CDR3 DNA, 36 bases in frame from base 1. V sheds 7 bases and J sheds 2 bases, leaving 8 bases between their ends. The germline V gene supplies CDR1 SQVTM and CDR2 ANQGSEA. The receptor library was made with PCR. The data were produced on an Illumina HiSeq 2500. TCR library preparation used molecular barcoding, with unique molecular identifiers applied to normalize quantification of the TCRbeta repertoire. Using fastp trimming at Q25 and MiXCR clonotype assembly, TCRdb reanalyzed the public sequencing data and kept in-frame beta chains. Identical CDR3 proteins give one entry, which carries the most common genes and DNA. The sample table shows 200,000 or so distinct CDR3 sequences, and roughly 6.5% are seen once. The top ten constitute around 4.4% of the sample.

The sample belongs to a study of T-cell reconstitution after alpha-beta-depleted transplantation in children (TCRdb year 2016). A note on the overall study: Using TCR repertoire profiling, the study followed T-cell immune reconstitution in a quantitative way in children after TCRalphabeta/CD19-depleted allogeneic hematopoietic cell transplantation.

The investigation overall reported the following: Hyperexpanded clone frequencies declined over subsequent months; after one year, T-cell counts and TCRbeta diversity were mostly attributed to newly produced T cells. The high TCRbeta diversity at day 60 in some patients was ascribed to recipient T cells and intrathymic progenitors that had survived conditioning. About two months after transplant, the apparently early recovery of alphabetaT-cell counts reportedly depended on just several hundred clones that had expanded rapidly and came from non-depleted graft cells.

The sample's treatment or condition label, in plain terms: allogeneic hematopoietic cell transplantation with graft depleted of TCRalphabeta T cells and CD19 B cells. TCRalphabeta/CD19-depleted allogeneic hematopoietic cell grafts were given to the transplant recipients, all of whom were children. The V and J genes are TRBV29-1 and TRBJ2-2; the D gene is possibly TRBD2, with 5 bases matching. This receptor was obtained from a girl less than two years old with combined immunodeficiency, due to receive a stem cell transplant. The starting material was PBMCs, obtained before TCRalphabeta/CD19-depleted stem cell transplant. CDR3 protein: CSGGSNTGELFF. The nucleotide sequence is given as TGCAGCGGCGGGTCCAACACCGGGGAGCTGTTTTTT.